This entry describes one T cell receptor (beta chain). This clonotype was counted at least ten times. Its antigen is currently not known. The record has no base qualities; no much larger clone is one base away. These data come from a study of blood T cells in healthy people across ages (dated by TCRdb to between 2015 and 2017). In terms of the full investigation: In model experiments, roughly one uniquely barcoded TCR beta cDNA molecule per two T cells was captured by template switching. The study measured age-related changes in TCR beta repertoire diversity using deep sequencing normalized with unique cDNA molecular identifiers. Donors were grouped into four age groups: young (average approximately 16 years), middle-aged (about 38), aged (approximately 58) and long-lived (about 90). To avoid experimental bias, donors of different ages were distributed randomly across sequencing lanes. Using the same blood draw, the study looked at two additional independent replicas of 1 million unique cDNA reads for two donors, one aged 18 to 29 and the other aged 80 or older.

Receptor amplification or capture employed 5' RACE. These reads were obtained on an Illumina HiSeq 2500. A second PCR of about 6 to 11 cycles was run with a J-beta primer mix and a sample-barcoded 5' primer. A template-switch 5' adaptor carrying 12 random nucleotides introduced a unique molecular identifier onto each TCR beta cDNA molecule. Each sample yielded at least 2.5 million CDR3-containing paired-end reads. First-strand cDNA synthesis was performed from all RNA using the Mint cDNA synthesis kit, with priming by a TRBC-specific oligonucleotide. Following uracil-DNA glycosylase treatment, all cDNA underwent a first 18-cycle PCR with the universal primers M1SS and BC2_uni_R. From the authors' description of their analysis: For normalization, 1 million high-quality reads, each with a distinct molecular identifier, were randomly selected from each sample. Reads with shared molecular identifiers were discarded instead of being binned into consensus sequences. MiTCR, run with a Q25 quality threshold and the strictest error-elimination algorithm, handled CDR3 identification, clonotype clustering and error correction. A nonparametric unseen species model with Euler transformation was used to estimate lower-bound total TCR beta diversity. In-frame beta chains were kept once TCRdb had trimmed the public reads at Q25 with fastp and called clones with MiXCR. Every distinct CDR3 protein forms one entry, paired with its most common genes and DNA. None of the V and J calls come from the authors' own analysis; TCRdb made them. The sample table shows roughly 700,000 distinct CDR3 sequences, and about half are seen once. The ten top clones hold roughly 31% of the sample.

The full study reports these points: As age increased, observed TCR beta diversity per million T cells dropped in a roughly linear way, and a significant reduction was already evident by age about 36. Because profiling used bulk unsorted PBMCs, naive and antigen-experienced compartments could not be compared conclusively. Compared with the aged group, more naive CD4+ T cells, fewer expanded clones and increased TCR diversity were shown by the long-lived group, suggesting age selection. There was a strong correlation between observed TCR beta diversity and the percentage of naive T cells measured by flow cytometry. Donor CMV infection status was unknown, potentially confounding age-related changes in expanded clonotypes. Estimates of total diversity from one million sequenced T cells were regarded as lower bounds and underestimates.

From a lookup of the germline V gene, CDR1 and CDR2 are SQVTM and ANQGSEA. From its cysteine to its phenylalanine, the CDR3 spans 13 amino acids. The only DNA kept is the CDR3, 39 bases in frame from the first base. Donors were a few dozen systemically healthy Caucasian individuals from Russia aged roughly 6 to 100 years. Ten milliliters of peripheral blood were drawn from each donor into EDTA-treated Vacutainer tubes. PBMCs were isolated by Ficoll-Paque density-gradient centrifugation, with at least 6 million obtained per sample. Trizol reagent was used to extract total RNA from PBMCs, with at least 5 micrograms per sample. For every donor, flow cytometry on a PBMC aliquot measured the percentage of naive CD45RAhigh/CD27high T cells.

In this chain, TRBV29-1 is recombined with TRBJ2-5; 9 central bases correspond to TRBD2. The J call may not be correct, given that the DNA end is closer to TRBJ2-7. Material for sequencing was blood. This receptor was obtained from a woman aged 55-70 years in good health. CDR3 reads: CSVSGTSRLEQYF. The nucleotide sequence reads as follows: TGCAGCGTTAGTGGGACTAGCCGTCTCGAGCAGTACTTC.